This T cell receptor beta chain was observed in a study of T-cell memory formation after mild COVID-19. V gave up 3 bases and J gave up 3 bases, with 12 bases separating them. The length of the CDR3 is 14 residues. The germline gives CDR1 SGHDT, CDR2 YYEEEE. This clonotype was detected ten times or more. Each CDR3 protein gets one entry after TCRdb re-called the 5' RACE reads with MiXCR. The data show about 210,000 distinct CDR3 sequences, about 11% seen once. The rearrangement joins TRBV5-6 to TRBJ1-2; TRBD1 might be the D (6 bases). The clonotype was recovered from a man between 18 and 29 years old who had mild COVID-19 (a few samples of this study predate the infection). Cell type and time point are not known. The sequencing input was PBMCs or a T cell subset sorted from them (not recorded which). DNA for the CDR3: TGTGCCAGCAGCTACCGGACAGTGCACTATGGCTACACCTTC. Translation gives CASSYRTVHYGYTF. Filled out from reference TRBV5-6 and TRBJ1-2, the complete variable domain reads DAGVTQSPTHLIKTRGQQVTLRCSPKSGHDTVSWYQQALGQGPQFIFQYYEEEERQRGNFPDRFSGHQFPNYSSELNVNALLLGDSALYLCASSYRTVHYGYTFGSGTRLTVV.